Following are 10 T cell receptor beta chains from one sample sequenced in a study of beta chain features in type 1 diabetes. Broader study findings: When Type 1 diabetes patients were examined, their TCRB CDR3s proved moderately but significantly shorter in all four CD4+ subsets.

Their antigen targets remain unknown. As every portion of the isolated RNA was reverse transcribed, the sequencing read expressed TCRB transcripts. Generated by immunoSEQ multiplex PCR, the TCRdb table keeps only in-frame clones and is missing some. The sample lists 25,000 to 35,000 clones, 65% occurring once. Sequencing was performed on Tregs from blood. The receptors come from a woman in her 30s with type 1 diabetes.

The V gene is TRBV19, the J gene TRBJ2-6; D is unresolved. This CDR3 is built from 15 residues. The ends were cut back, 6 bases at V and 0 bases at J, with 9 bases in the middle. Germline V gene lookup returns CDR1 LNHDA and CDR2 SQIVND (reference sequence). CDR3 protein: CASSTIFSGANVLTF. In DNA form, the CDR3 reads TGTGCCAGTAGCACTATTTTCTCTGGGGCCAACGTCCTGACTTTC.

The genes are TRBV6-1 and TRBJ1-1; 10 bases match TRBD1. The CDR3 totals 15 residues. Germline V gene lookup returns CDR1 MNHNS and CDR2 SASEGT. V lost 8 bases and J lost 6; bases outside the gene matches: 12. As DNA, the CDR3 is TGTGCCAGCGATTCCCGGGACAGGGGAGGGGCTGAAGCTTTCTTT. Its translation: CASDSRDRGGAEAFF.

This chain joins TRBV7-3 and TRBJ2-3; weak D call: TRBD1 (6 bases). CDR1 and CDR2 (germline): SGHTA, FQGTGA. V lost 6 bases and J lost 5, with 18 bases in between. This CDR3 has 15 amino acids. As DNA, the CDR3 is TGTGCCAGCAGTTATAGAGCAGGGGCCGGAGATACGCAGTATTTT. It yields the protein CASSYRAGAGDTQYF.

The chain employs TRBV5-1 and TRBJ2-5; tentatively, D is TRBD2 (6 bases). Germline loops: CDR1 SGHRS, CDR2 YFSETQ. The CDR3 has 17 residues. V lost 4 bases to trimming and J lost 3 bases, with 22 bases between them. This CDR3 is CASSLLLPGGRKETQYF. CDR3 nucleotides: TGCGCCAGCAGCCTGTTGCTTCCAGGAGGGCGGAAAGAGACCCAGTACTTC.

The chain has TRBV6-4 and TRBJ2-7; D possibly corresponds to TRBD2 (6 bases). The CDR3 length is 15 residues. The V gene lost 5 bases and the J gene lost 4 bases, with 18 bases spanning the gap. Germline values: CDR1 MRHNA, CDR2 SNTAGT. The CDR3 reads CASSPPLSGLYEQYF. CDR3 coding DNA: TGTGCCAGCAGTCCCCCACTAAGCGGGCTGTACGAGCAGTACTTC.

This chain joins TRBV7-9 and TRBJ1-1, with D tentatively TRBD1 (6 bases). The CDR3 is made up of 16 amino acids. The V and J ends lost 3 bases and 7 bases respectively, with 21 bases between them. Per the germline V gene, CDR1 is SEHNR and CDR2 is FQNEAQ (reference sequence). The CDR3 bases are TGTGCCAGCAGCTTTAAAGGGCCTTTCGACAGGCTTGAAGCTTTCTTT. Translation gives CASSFKGPFDRLEAFF.

This clone showed up just a few times. The chain is built from TRBV7-9 and TRBJ2-7; TRBD2 aligns across 7 bases. Germline values: CDR1 SEHNR, CDR2 FQNEAQ (reference sequence). This CDR3 is built from 19 residues. With V trimmed by 0 bases and J by 1 base, 15 bases remained unmatched. CDR3 in amino acids: CASSLALITGGSLSYEQYF. DNA for the CDR3: TGTGCCAGCAGCTTAGCGTTGATAACCGGCGGGAGCTTGTCCTACGAGCAGTACTTC.

The chain joins TRBV4-1 to TRBJ1-2, with D perhaps matching TRBD1 (5 bases). CDR1 and CDR2 from the germline V gene are MGHRA and YSYEKL. The CDR3 covers 19 residues. V was clipped by 1 base and J by 3 bases, with 24 bases between them. This chain's CDR3 is CASSQGFMFLDTRDYGYTF. The CDR3 DNA is TGCGCCAGCAGCCAAGGTTTCATGTTTTTGGACACACGAGACTATGGCTACACCTTC.

The chain uses TRBV5-1 and TRBJ2-3, with TRBD1 matching 9 bases. The V gene end was trimmed by 2 bases and the J gene end by 3 bases; junction bases not matched to a gene: 4. The CDR3 sequence is 15 residues long. The germline V gene encodes CDR1 SGHRS and CDR2 YFSETQ. CDR3 residues: CASSLSGTGTDTQYF. The CDR3 DNA is TGCGCCAGCAGCTTAAGCGGGACAGGGACAGATACGCAGTATTTT.

The chain is built from TRBV5-1 and TRBJ2-3; 9 positions agree with TRBD2. Germline lookup yields CDR1 SGHRS and CDR2 YFSETQ. V lost 1 base, J lost 1 base, and 16 bases stayed unmatched. This CDR3 spans 20 amino acids. The DNA of the CDR3 is TGCGCCAGCAGCTTGTCTGGTAGTAGCGGGAGTAGTGGGGGCACAGATACGCAGTATTTT. Translation gives CASSLSGSSGSSGGTDTQYF.